This entry concerns a single T cell receptor (beta chain). The V gene's germline CDR1 is LNHDA and CDR2 SQIVND (reference sequence). This CDR3 region has 15 residues. J gave up 2 bases and V 1 base, and 3 bases lay outside the gene matches. The sample comes from a study of shared clonotypes between healthy human individuals. The assay was immunoSEQ multiplex PCR, and TCRdb's table has in-frame clones only and misses some. This sample yields 450,000 to 600,000 clones, of which 79% are seen a single time; about an eighth belongs to the top ten. The unsorted samples had tens of millions of PBMCs used for genomic DNA.

Sequencing input: PBMCs. This sequence was found in a woman aged 40 to 55 in good health. Some clones in this sample may be carry-over from other donors' samples. The rearrangement links TRBV19 to TRBJ2-3; TRBD1 aligns across 7 bases. The CDR3 sequence: CASSIAGTATDTQYF. CDR3 sequence (DNA): TGTGCCAGTAGTATAGCGGGGACAGCCACAGATACGCAGTATTTT. Filled out from reference TRBV19 and TRBJ2-3, the complete variable domain reads DGGITQSPKYLFRKEGQNVTLSCEQNLNHDAMYWYRQDPGQGLRLIYYSQIVNDFQKGDIAEGYSVSREKKESFPLTVTSAQKNPTAFYLCASSIAGTATDTQYFGPGTRLTVL.